Each of the 31 T cell receptor beta chains below was sequenced from the same sample in a study of post-analysis software for immune sequencing data. Overall study results and limits: In patients, about 5 TRBV segments were more frequent than in controls, with TRBV5-6, TRBV5-1 and TRBV20-1 among them.

These TCRs' antigens remain unknown. Built from TCR beta cDNA, the libraries had unique molecular identifiers in them. TCRdb re-analysed the PCR reads in MiXCR, keeping a single row per CDR3 protein. The sample records hundreds of thousands of distinct CDR3 sequences, more than 50% being singletons. Sequencing was done on a sample of blood. The receptors shown here come from a girl aged 2 to 9 with multiple sclerosis.

The J gene is TRBJ2-1, the V gene TRBV12-3 or TRBV12-4, with TRBD2 as a possible D gene (7 bases). V shed 1 base and J shed 8 bases, with 18 bases lying between them. The CDR3 consists of 16 residues. The CDR3 nucleotides are TGTGCCAGCAGTTTAGGTCGGGGGGCCTATCGAGATGAGCAGTTCTTC. This codes for CASSLGRGAYRDEQFF.

The rearrangement uses TRBV5-1 and TRBJ2-1, with 10 positions matching TRBD2. This CDR3 comprises 15 residues. V was clipped by 4 bases and J by 3 bases; unmatched bases: 4. Germline CDR1 SGHRS, CDR2 YFSETQ. In nucleotides, the CDR3 is TGCGCCAGCAGCGCTACTAGCGGGAACTACAATGAGCAGTTCTTC. Translation gives CASSATSGNYNEQFF.

The chain links TRBV5-1 to TRBJ1-2, with D possibly matching TRBD1 (6 bases). V was shortened by 5 bases and J by 8 bases, with 16 bases between the two germline ends. The length of the CDR3 is 13 residues. Germline V gene lookup returns CDR1 SGHRS and CDR2 YFSETQ. The CDR3 coding sequence is TGCGCCAGCAGTCCGGGGGCAGGGGACGGCTACACCTTC. As protein: CASSPGAGDGYTF.

In the case of this clonotype: The junction departs from germline at one end; a sequencing error may be responsible. The chain couples TRBV27 to TRBJ2-1; 7 bases fit TRBD2. CDR1 MNHEY and CDR2 SMNVEV come from the germline V gene (reference sequence). CDR3 length: 13 residues. This CDR3 reads CAGSPTSEGVQFF. The CDR3 nucleotides read TGTGCCGGCAGTCCAACTAGCGAGGGTGTGCAGTTCTTC.

As DNA, the CDR3 is TGCGCCAGCAGCCAAGTACAGGGGAATCAGCCCCAGCATTTT. Translation: CASSQVQGNQPQHF. The V call is TRBV4-1, the J call TRBJ1-5, with 7 nucleotides matching TRBD1. Germline V gene data show CDR1 as MGHRA and CDR2 as YSYEKL. The CDR3 consists of 14 residues. Germline trimming cut 1 base from V and 4 bases from J; bases unmatched to any gene: 1.

The chain joins TRBV5-1 to TRBJ1-4; D is uncertain. Trimming left V 0 bases short and J 0 bases short, with 9 bases between. Germline values: CDR1 SGHRS, CDR2 YFSETQ. The CDR3 is 16 amino acids. The CDR3 is CASSLEGGPTNEKLFF. As DNA, the CDR3 is TGCGCCAGCAGCTTGGAGGGCGGTCCAACTAATGAAAAACTGTTTTTT.

The chain recombines TRBV2 with TRBJ2-1; 7 nucleotides line up with TRBD2. The V and J ends lost 10 bases and 4 bases, in that order; junction bases with no gene match: 13. CDR3 size: 15 residues. Germline V gene sequence: CDR1 SNHLY, CDR2 FYNNEI. Written as DNA, the CDR3 is TGTGCCATCCCTACCGAGGCTAGCGGATACAATGAGCAGTTCTTC. Translation gives CAIPTEASGYNEQFF.

V is TRBV20-1 and J is TRBJ2-3; 7 bases align to TRBD1. V lost 3 bases, J lost 4 bases, and 7 bases stayed unmatched. Germline CDR1 reads DFQATT; CDR2 reads SNEGSKA (reference sequence). This CDR3 region has 14 residues. As DNA, the CDR3 is TGCAGTGCTAGGAGGACAGGTCAGGCAGATACGCAGTATTTT. This sequence encodes CSARRTGQADTQYF.

This clonotype was recorded a few times. J is TRBJ2-7 and V is TRBV7-3; D is possibly TRBD1 (6 bases). V lost 5 bases to trimming and J lost 5 bases, with 10 bases between them. The CDR3 totals 12 residues. Germline V gene lookup returns CDR1 SGHTA and CDR2 FQGTGA. The CDR3 sequence: CASSPNRDEQYF. In DNA form, the CDR3 reads TGTGCCAGCAGCCCAAACAGGGACGAGCAGTACTTC.

This clonotype was observed a few times. The CDR3 here is CASSEAAGAGEQYF. The CDR3 DNA follows: TGTGCCAGCAGTGAAGCGGCAGGGGCGGGAGAGCAGTACTTC. V usage is TRBV6-1 and J usage is TRBJ2-7, with D perhaps TRBD1 or TRBD2 (6 bases each). V was pared by 0 bases and J by 7 bases, with 13 bases between. CDR3 length: 14 residues. Germline V gene sequence: CDR1 MNHNS, CDR2 SASEGT.

A note on this clonotype: At one of its ends the junction is not consistent with the germline gene, which may arise from a read error. The chain couples TRBV7-7 to TRBJ2-1; tentative D call: TRBD2 (5 bases). The CDR3 extends over 12 amino acids. The germline CDR1 and CDR2 sequences are SSHAT and FNYEAQ (reference sequence). The CDR3 DNA follows: TGTGCTAGCAGCTTAAAGGGCGGGGAGCAGTTCTTC. This sequence encodes CASSLKGGEQFF.

This rearrangement joins TRBV5-1 to TRBJ2-1; 13 nucleotides align to TRBD2. The germline CDR1 and CDR2 sequences are SGHRS and YFSETQ. V shed 1 base and J 4 bases; nucleotides not matched to a gene: 5. This CDR3 has 17 amino acids. The DNA for the CDR3 is TGCGCCAGCAGCTTGATAGGACTAGCGGGAGTTTACAATGAGCAGTTCTTC. Protein: CASSLIGLAGVYNEQFF.

The chain joins TRBV10-3 to TRBJ2-5; D unclear. Trimming cost V 3 bases and J 0 bases, with 5 bases left between them. The CDR3 has 13 amino acids. Per the germline V gene, CDR1 is ENHRY and CDR2 is SYGVKD. CDR3 loop: CAISEAHQETQYF. For the CDR3, the DNA is TGTGCCATCAGTGAAGCACACCAAGAGACCCAGTACTTC.

The chain couples TRBV20-1 to TRBJ1-1; D gene ambiguous. Germline values: CDR1 DFQATT, CDR2 SNEGSKA (reference sequence). This CDR3 contains 13 residues. Trimming shortened V by 5 bases and J by 0 bases, and 10 bases separated the two germline ends. The CDR3 loop is CSADRVMNTEAFF. In nucleotides, the CDR3 is TGCAGTGCTGACCGAGTTATGAACACTGAAGCTTTCTTT.

As DNA, the CDR3 is TGCAGTGCTAGACCGGCCGGGACAGGGGATTATCAGCCCCAGCATTTT. Translated: CSARPAGTGDYQPQHF. V is TRBV20-1 and J is TRBJ1-5, with TRBD1 matching over 10 bases. V lost 2 bases, J lost 5 bases, and 9 bases stayed unmatched. CDR3 size: 16 residues. The germline CDR1 and CDR2 sequences are DFQATT and SNEGSKA (reference sequence).

The chain recombines TRBV11-2 with TRBJ2-7; D is possibly TRBD1 (6 bases). With 7 bases removed from V and 1 base from J, the gap between germline ends came to 14 bases. CDR1 is SGHAT and CDR2 is FQNNGV in the germline V gene. CDR3 length: 14 residues. CDR3 region: CASKNTGLSYEQYF. The CDR3 DNA follows: TGTGCCAGCAAAAATACAGGGCTTTCCTACGAGCAGTACTTC.

A few counts support this clonotype. V is TRBV6-5 and J is TRBJ1-2; 7 bases agree with TRBD1. Germline trimming cut 6 bases from V and 5 bases from J; bases unmatched to any gene: 9. Germline lookup yields CDR1 MNHEY and CDR2 SVGAGI. CDR3 length equals 14 residues. The CDR3 sequence is CASSRTGQTYGYTF. The CDR3 nucleotides are TGTGCCAGCAGCCGAACGGGACAGACTTATGGCTACACCTTC.

V usage is TRBV29-1 and J usage is TRBJ2-5; TRBD2 agrees at 9 bases. There are 14 residues in the CDR3. Germline assignment: CDR1 SQVTM and CDR2 ANQGSEA. Trimming removed 5 bases from V and 5 bases from J; junction bases left unmatched: 9. As DNA, the CDR3 is TGCAGCGTTTCTAGCGGGGACCTCCGGGAGACCCAGTACTTC. Translated: CSVSSGDLRETQYF. The full variable domain, its missing parts supplied by reference TRBV29-1 and TRBJ2-5, is SAVISQKPSRDICQRGTSLTIQCQVDSQVTMMFWYRQQPGQSLTLIATANQGSEATYESGFVIDKFPISRPNLTFSTLTVSNMSPEDSSIYLCSVSSGDLRETQYFGPGTRLLVL.

The CDR3 sequence is CASSLAGNSYEQYF. CDR3 sequence (DNA): TGTGCCAGCAGCTTAGCGGGGAACTCCTACGAGCAGTACTTC. J is TRBJ2-4 and V is TRBV7-2; D remains unclear. The J call may not be correct, given that the DNA end is closer to TRBJ2-7. Germline CDR1 is SGHTA and CDR2 is FQGNSA. CDR3 length: 14 residues.

The V and J genes are TRBV12-5 and TRBJ2-7; D remains unclear. The tail of the sequence fits TRBJ2-5 better, so the J call may be wrong. From germline, CDR1 is LGHNT and CDR2 FRNRAP. The CDR3 sequence is 13 residues long. The CDR3 loop reads CASGRATRETQYF. CDR3 nucleotides: TGTGCTAGTGGCCGCGCCACCCGAGAGACCCAGTACTTC.

The chain joins TRBV5-1 to TRBJ1-2; D unclear. CDR3 length: 14 residues. Germline CDR1 and CDR2: SGHRS and YFSETQ. Trimming removed 7 bases from V and 0 bases from J, with 13 bases in between. The CDR3: CASWREETNYGYTF. As DNA, the CDR3 is TGCGCCAGCTGGAGGGAGGAGACTAACTATGGCTACACCTTC.

For the CDR3, the DNA is TGTGCCAGCAGTTCCCGGGACAGTAACTATGGCTACACCTTC. Translated: CASSSRDSNYGYTF. The chain couples TRBV12-3 or TRBV12-4 to TRBJ1-2, with 7 bases lining up with TRBD1. The CDR3 is made up of 14 amino acids. The V segment lost 4 bases and the J segment 1 base; nucleotides outside the gene matches: 3.

V usage is TRBV15 and J usage is TRBJ2-5, with TRBD1 as a possible D gene (5 bases). V gave up 3 bases and J gave up 0 bases, with 20 bases separating them. The V gene's germline CDR1 is LNHNV and CDR2 YYDKDF (reference sequence). CDR3 size: 18 residues. In nucleotides, the CDR3 is TGTGCCACCAGCAGTTTCCGGACATTCTTCCTCTACCAAGAGACCCAGTACTTC. The encoded protein is CATSSFRTFFLYQETQYF.

The genes are TRBV6-6 and TRBJ1-2; unclear D gene. The germline gives CDR1 MNHNY, CDR2 SVGAGI (reference sequence). V lost 2 bases and J lost 2, with 6 bases in between. CDR3 length equals 13 residues. CDR3 region: CASSYTTNYGYTF. DNA for the CDR3: TGTGCCAGCAGTTACACTACGAACTATGGCTACACCTTC.

This clonotype has more than one count but fewer than ten. The rearrangement uses TRBV6-2 or TRBV6-3 and TRBJ2-4; D gene unclear. CDR3 size: 13 residues. V gave up 2 bases and J gave up 4 bases, with 6 bases separating them. Germline CDR1 MNHEY, CDR2 SVGEGT. CDR3 in DNA: TGTGCCAGCAGTTACGCCAAAAAAAACATTCAGTACTTC. It specifies CASSYAKKNIQYF.

J is TRBJ2-3 and V is TRBV27; 11 positions match TRBD2. CDR1 is MNHEY and CDR2 is SMNVEV in the germline V gene (reference sequence). The CDR3 contains 17 residues. V dropped 7 bases and J dropped 0; count of bases not matched to a gene: 9. This chain's CDR3 is CASTFSRTSGSTDTQYF. The DNA for the CDR3 is TGTGCCAGCACTTTTTCTAGGACTAGCGGGAGCACAGATACGCAGTATTTT.

The rearrangement joins TRBV12-3 or TRBV12-4 to TRBJ2-5; TRBD1 matches at 8 bases. The CDR3 covers 15 residues. The junction had 9 bases not matched to a gene; V was cut back by 8 bases and J by 1 base. The CDR3 is CASGQGDTLQETQYF. The DNA of the CDR3 is TGTGCCAGCGGACAGGGAGACACCCTCCAAGAGACCCAGTACTTC.

The rearrangement links TRBV5-6 to TRBJ2-1, with 12 bases matching TRBD1. V lost 2 bases, J lost 7 bases, and 13 bases stayed unmatched. CDR1 SGHDT and CDR2 YYEEEE come from the germline V gene. This CDR3 comprises 18 residues. The CDR3 DNA sequence: TGTGCCAGCAGCTTCCCGACAACAGGGACAGGGGGCATGAATGAGCAGTTCTTC. Translating gives CASSFPTTGTGGMNEQFF.

The chain recombines TRBV5-1 with TRBJ2-1; tentatively, D is TRBD1 (5 bases). Trimming pared 3 bases from V and 8 bases from J, leaving 12 bases between. Germline CDR1 SGHRS, CDR2 YFSETQ. The CDR3 contains 13 residues. CDR3 coding DNA: TGCGCCAGCAGCTCCCCCCCCAGGGATGAGCAGTTCTTC. Protein: CASSSPPRDEQFF.

The chain combines TRBV5-1 with TRBJ1-1; D unresolved. The CDR3 totals 14 residues. Trimming took 5 bases from V and 1 from J, leaving 12 bases between them. Germline assignment: CDR1 SGHRS and CDR2 YFSETQ. In nucleotides, the CDR3 is TGCGCCAGCAGTAGGTGGCAGGAGAACACTGAAGCTTTCTTT. It is translated as CASSRWQENTEAFF.

The chain has TRBV11-2 and TRBJ2-1; 9 positions agree with TRBD1. This CDR3 has 15 residues. The germline gives CDR1 SGHAT, CDR2 FQNNGV. V lost 5 bases and J lost 6; bases outside the gene matches: 8. This CDR3 is CASSPTGGGGNEQFF. The CDR3 DNA sequence: TGTGCCAGCAGCCCGACAGGGGGGGGTGGCAATGAGCAGTTCTTC.